Shown below are 18 T cell receptor beta chains from a single sample sequenced in a study of OX40 agonist ivuxolimab in advanced cancers. Libraries were made using the immunoSEQ multiplex PCR assay. This is the immuneACCESS table as TCRdb keeps it, with only in-frame sequences that have V and J called. A part of the clones is gone; compared with another copy, unresolved V genes explain less than half, and the rest is unexplained. This sample comprises 5,500 to 7,500 clones, 70% of them detected only once. The ten largest clones add up to roughly 60% of the sample. Sequenced material: CD4+ or CD8+ T cells sorted from blood, taken in a trial of the OX40 agonist ivuxolimab. The receptors were gathered from an adult with an advanced solid tumor such as melanoma, head and neck, liver or kidney cancer.

In its sample, this clone was seen once. The chain combines TRBV21-1 with TRBJ1-4. TRBV21-1 is reported as a pseudogene. The CDR3 is made up of 11 amino acids. CDR3 amino acids: CASSSPGKLFF. DNA of the CDR3: TGTGCCAGCAGCAGTCCTGGGAAACTGTTTTTT.

The chain has TRBV9 and TRBJ2-3; perhaps TRBD2 as D (5 bases). Trimming removed 0 bases from V and 2 bases from J, with 13 bases in between. This CDR3 comprises 16 residues. CDR1 and CDR2 from the germline V gene are SGDLS and YYNGEE. The CDR3 sequence is CASSVGGMRVTDTQYF. The CDR3 nucleotides read TGTGCCAGCAGCGTAGGTGGCATGAGGGTCACAGATACGCAGTATTTT.

The rearrangement joins TRBV21-1 to TRBJ2-1. TRBV21-1 is a known pseudogene. The CDR3 has 13 amino acids. The chain's CDR3 is CASSKGLLTEQFF. CDR3 sequence (DNA): TGTGCCAGCAGCAAAGGGTTGTTAACTGAGCAGTTCTTC.

The table lists this clone with a few counts. This chain links TRBV7-7 with TRBJ2-7, with D perhaps matching TRBD1 (5 bases). The germline V gene has CDR1 SSHAT and CDR2 FNYEAQ (reference sequence). The germline V and J ends were trimmed by 5 bases and 1 base, with 9 bases remaining between them. The CDR3 spans 13 residues. The CDR3 nucleotides read TGTGCCAGCAGCACAGCAGGGTCCTACGAGCAGTACTTC. Translating gives CASSTAGSYEQYF.

The rearrangement links TRBV5-1 to TRBJ2-4; D gene ambiguous. V lost 0 bases, J lost 4 bases, and 11 bases lay in between. This CDR3 is built from 15 residues. Germline CDR1 SGHRS, CDR2 YFSETQ. Written as DNA, the CDR3 is TGCGCCAGCAGCTTGGATCGGAGCTCTAAAAACATTCAGTACTTC. Translation: CASSLDRSSKNIQYF.

CDR3 sequence reads: CASSGDSSDINYGYTF. CDR3 in DNA: TGTGCCAGCAGCGGAGATAGTTCGGATATTAACTATGGCTACACCTTC. The rearrangement joins TRBV11-2 to TRBJ1-2; D gene ambiguous. CDR3 size: 16 residues. V was shortened by 5 bases and J by 1 base, with 17 bases between the two germline ends. The germline V gene encodes CDR1 SGHAT and CDR2 FQNNGV. Looking up the rest from reference TRBV11-2 and TRBJ1-2 gives the full variable domain: EAGVAQSPRYKIIEKRQSVAFWCNPISGHATLYWYQQILGQGPKLLIQFQNNGVVDDSQLPKDRFSAERLKGVDSTLKIQPAKLEDSAVYLCASSGDSSDINYGYTFGSGTRLTVV.

The V and J genes are TRBV4-2 and TRBJ1-2; 8 positions agree with TRBD1. The germline CDR1 and CDR2 sequences are LGHNA and YNFKEQ. V dropped 3 bases and J dropped 6; count of bases not matched to a gene: 6. This CDR3 has 14 residues. The chain's CDR3 is CASSHTGGRDGYTF. The CDR3 region has the DNA TGTGCCAGCAGCCACACAGGGGGAAGAGATGGCTACACCTTC.

This chain connects TRBV7-9 to TRBJ1-1; D unclear. The V end was cut by 3 bases, the J end by 4 bases, with 3 bases between. The CDR3 is 11 amino acids. From germline, CDR1 is SEHNR and CDR2 FQNEAQ (reference sequence). The chain's CDR3 is CASSLSTEAFF. The CDR3 bases are TGTGCCAGCAGCTTGAGCACTGAAGCTTTCTTT.

This clone was picked up a small number of times. The V gene is TRBV5-3, the J gene TRBJ2-7; the match to TRBD2 covers 12 bases. TRBV5-3 is reported as an ORF; its role is uncertain. This CDR3 is built from 13 residues. With 8 bases clipped from V and 2 bases from J, the junction kept 2 bases outside the gene matches. The CDR3 sequence: CASSSGGAYEQYF. The CDR3 coding sequence is TGTGCCAGCTCTAGCGGGGGGGCCTACGAGCAGTACTTC.

The genes are TRBV9 and TRBJ1-1; possibly TRBD1 for D (6 bases). The CDR3 runs to 16 residues. Trimming pared 0 bases from V and 0 bases from J, leaving 12 bases between. Germline CDR1 SGDLS, CDR2 YYNGEE. CDR3 coding DNA: TGTGCCAGCAGCGTAGAGGGGGGGACGGTGAACACTGAAGCTTTCTTT. Protein sequence: CASSVEGGTVNTEAFF.

V gene TRBV2 combines with J gene TRBJ1-5; D may be TRBD1 (5 bases). The CDR3 runs 12 residues. Germline V gene data show CDR1 as SNHLY and CDR2 as FYNNEI. V was clipped by 6 bases and J by 7 bases, with 10 bases between them. CDR3 residues: CASRGEEQPQHF. The CDR3 region has the DNA TGTGCCAGCAGGGGGGAGGAGCAGCCCCAGCATTTT.

This clone showed up many times. J is TRBJ2-1 and V is TRBV19; 12 nucleotides match TRBD1. Per germline, CDR1 LNHDA and CDR2 SQIVND (reference sequence). The CDR3 consists of 20 residues. V gave up 6 bases and J gave up 2 bases; unmatched junction bases: 17. The CDR3 protein is CASSFQPGQGAERTYNEQFF. In nucleotides, the CDR3 is TGTGCCAGTAGCTTCCAACCGGGACAGGGGGCAGAGAGGACCTACAATGAGCAGTTCTTC.

The CDR3 loop is CASSVTTLQELGNTIYF. In DNA form, the CDR3 reads TGTGCCAGCAGCGTGACGACCCTCCAAGAACTTGGAAACACCATATATTTT. This chain uses TRBV11-2 with TRBJ1-3, with D uncertain. Germline V gene data show CDR1 as SGHAT and CDR2 as FQNNGV. This CDR3 has 17 amino acids. V gave up 5 bases and J gave up 3 bases, with 20 bases separating them.

CDR3 loop: CASSRSGGSGEQYF. Written as DNA, the CDR3 is TGTGCCAGCAGTCGATCCGGCGGGAGCGGCGAGCAGTACTTC. This rearrangement joins TRBV7-6 to TRBJ2-7; 7 bases match TRBD2. The length of the CDR3 is 14 residues. V gave up 6 bases and J gave up 6 bases; unmatched junction bases: 11. Germline V gene data show CDR1 as SGHVS and CDR2 as FNYEAQ.

This clone was seen more than once but under ten times. The rearrangement uses TRBV6-6 and TRBJ2-7; TRBD1 aligns across 7 bases. The CDR3 runs 15 residues. Per germline, CDR1 MNHNY and CDR2 SVGAGI (reference sequence). Germline trimming cut 7 bases from V and 2 bases from J; bases unmatched to any gene: 11. The chain's CDR3 is CASTSADRAAYEQYF. The CDR3 DNA sequence: TGTGCCAGCACGTCCGCCGACAGGGCTGCCTACGAGCAGTACTTC.

The rearrangement joins TRBV6-5 to TRBJ2-5; 9 bases align to TRBD2. Germline V CDR1 and CDR2: MNHEY, SVGAGI. V was pared by 7 bases and J by 3 bases, with 6 bases of the junction left unmatched. The length of the CDR3 is 14 residues. Here the CDR3 reads CASTPASGKETQYF. The CDR3 region has the DNA TGTGCCAGCACTCCTGCTAGCGGGAAAGAGACCCAGTACTTC.

This clone was observed a few times. This chain uses TRBV9 with TRBJ1-5; the D is unclear. The V end lost 0 bases, the J end lost 5 bases, and 12 bases lay between the germline ends. The CDR3 runs to 15 residues. The germline V gene has CDR1 SGDLS and CDR2 YYNGEE. CDR3 sequence (DNA): TGTGCCAGCAGCGTAGGTTATGGGGAAGATCAGCCCCAGCATTTT. This encodes CASSVGYGEDQPQHF.

This clone was detected a few times. The chain employs TRBV4-1 and TRBJ2-7; tentatively, D is TRBD2 (5 bases). This CDR3 has 14 residues. Trimming left V 0 bases short and J 3 bases short, with 9 bases between. The germline gives CDR1 MGHRA, CDR2 YSYEKL. In DNA form, the CDR3 reads TGCGCCAGCAGCCAAGACACTAGGTTCTACGAGCAGTACTTC. Translation gives CASSQDTRFYEQYF.